This entry describes one T cell receptor beta chain. Measured with immunoSEQ multiplex PCR; TCRdb has only the in-frame clones, and not every one. The repertoire consists of about 110,000 clones, with about 85% occurring once and the leading ten covering 2% to 2.5%. The sample is drawn from a study of blood T cell repertoires in COVID-19. The CDR3 sequence is 15 residues long. V was clipped by 4 bases and J by 1 base; unmatched bases: 6. Germline V CDR1 and CDR2: SGHRS, YFSETQ. Material: peripheral blood. The clonotype originates from a human donor in a cohort sampled during active COVID-19. The V and J genes are TRBV5-1 and TRBJ1-1; 8 bases are shared with TRBD1. The CDR3 loop reads CASSRTGTGNTEAFF. DNA for the CDR3: TGCGCCAGCAGCCGTACCGGGACAGGGAACACTGAAGCTTTCTTT.